The rows below give T cell receptor beta chains drawn from one sample of a study of identical twins. TCRdb analysed the 5' RACE reads with MiXCR anew, one entry per CDR3 protein. The table records under 450,000 distinct CDR3 sequences, around 20% of them present only once. What was sequenced was naive T cells sorted from blood. Source of these receptors: a man aged 45 to 65 in good health. CDR3s include the opening cysteine and the closing phenylalanine or tryptophan. D genes are given only for firm matches. Not all rows give a size; the values are once, few, many and, for expanded clones, a class.

j_call | d_call | clone_size | v_call | cdr3_aa | cdr3_nt
TRBJ2-1 | TRBD1 | - | TRBV27 | CASSKTGQGSYNEQFF | TGTGCCAGCAGCAAGACCGGACAGGGCTCCTACAATGAGCAGTTCTTC
TRBJ2-2 | TRBD1 | many | TRBV7-6 | CASSLAPGQGAAGELFF | TGTGCCAGCAGCTTAGCGCCGGGACAGGGGGCCGCCGGGGAGCTGTTTTTT
TRBJ1-1 | - | many | TRBV20-1 | CSAGPGGTEAFF | TGCAGTGCTGGTCCCGGTGGCACTGAAGCTTTCTTT
TRBJ2-7 | - | many | TRBV12-3/TRBV12-4 | CASSLTVTRQYF | TGTGCCAGCAGTTTAACGGTTACGAGGCAGTACTTC
TRBJ2-5 | - | few | TRBV3-1 | CASSLNEGRLAQYF | TGTGCCAGCAGCCTCAATGAGGGAAGGTTGGCCCAGTACTTC
TRBJ2-5 | - | - | TRBV12-3/TRBV12-4 | CASRSGAGETQYF | TGTGCCAGCCGCTCCGGGGCGGGGGAGACCCAGTACTTC
TRBJ2-7 | - | - | TRBV27 | CASAISSPFEQYF | TGTGCCAGCGCAATCTCGAGCCCCTTCGAGCAGTACTTC
TRBJ1-5 | TRBD1 | - | TRBV19 | CASSALGTGDLYSNQPQHF | TGTGCCAGTAGTGCGTTAGGGACAGGGGATTTATATAGCAATCAGCCCCAGCATTTT
TRBJ2-5 | - | - | TRBV5-4 | CASSLSILEQETQYF | TGTGCCAGCAGCTTGTCTATACTAGAGCAAGAGACCCAGTACTTC
TRBJ2-5 | - | - | TRBV27 | CASSQRLLAQETQYF | TGTGCCAGCAGTCAAAGACTGCTCGCTCAAGAGACCCAGTACTTC
TRBJ2-1 | TRBD2 | few | TRBV5-8 | CASSSDGLAGDLNEQFF | TGTGCCAGCAGCTCGGACGGACTAGCGGGAGATCTCAATGAGCAGTTCTTC
TRBJ2-3 | TRBD1 | few | TRBV24-1 | CATSDPRQGTDTQYF | TGTGCCACCAGTGATCCGCGACAGGGAACAGATACGCAGTATTTT
TRBJ2-1 | TRBD2 | - | TRBV9 | CASSVLRASGYNEQFF | TGTGCCAGCAGCGTACTGCGGGCTAGCGGTTACAATGAGCAGTTCTTC
TRBJ1-1 | TRBD1 | few | TRBV5-1 | CASSMEGALNAEAFF | TGCGCCAGCAGCATGGAGGGGGCGCTGAACGCTGAAGCTTTCTTT
TRBJ2-2 | TRBD2 | few | TRBV6-4 | CASSVRPIGSGRSGELFF | TGTGCCAGCAGTGTCAGGCCTATAGGTAGCGGGAGATCCGGGGAGCTGTTTTTT
TRBJ2-1 | - | many | TRBV20-1 | CSARPETSRGNEQFF | TGCAGTGCTAGACCAGAGACATCCCGAGGGAATGAGCAGTTCTTC
TRBJ2-5 | - | many | TRBV20-1 | CSAKDSRSETQYF | TGCAGTGCAAAGGACAGCAGGTCGGAGACCCAGTACTTC
TRBJ2-3 | - | - | TRBV20-1 | CSAKMYRATDTQYF | TGCAGTGCCAAAATGTATAGGGCTACAGATACGCAGTATTTT
TRBJ2-7 | - | - | TRBV7-2 | CASSPQGGGYEQYF | TGTGCCAGCAGCCCCCAGGGGGGTGGGTACGAGCAGTACTTC
TRBJ2-2 | - | many | TRBV7-9 | CASSPQGRDTGELFF | TGTGCCAGCAGCCCCCAGGGGCGGGACACCGGGGAGCTGTTTTTT
TRBJ2-5 | - | many | TRBV29-1 | CSVGYRPGETQYF | TGCAGCGTTGGGTACCGACCTGGGGAGACCCAGTACTTC
TRBJ1-2 | - | - | TRBV28 | CASSSPSDRSYGYTF | TGTGCCAGCAGTTCACCATCAGACAGGAGCTATGGCTACACCTTC
TRBJ2-1 | - | many | TRBV27 | CASSGRSSYNEQFF | TGTGCCAGCAGTGGTAGGAGCTCCTACAATGAGCAGTTCTTC
TRBJ2-3 | TRBD2 | - | TRBV5-1 | CASSAGGETDTQYF | TGCGCCAGCAGCGCGGGAGGTGAAACAGATACGCAGTATTTT
TRBJ2-1 | TRBD2 | few | TRBV9 | CASSVRAGVNEQFF | TGTGCCAGCAGCGTCAGAGCGGGAGTCAATGAGCAGTTCTTC
TRBJ2-7 | - | few | TRBV4-3 | CASSPELGAHEQYF | TGCGCCAGCAGCCCCGAACTAGGGGCCCACGAGCAGTACTTC
TRBJ2-3 | TRBD2 | - | TRBV5-1 | CASSLGLAGGRSTDTQYF | TGCGCCAGCAGCTTGGGACTAGCGGGGGGCCGGAGCACAGATACGCAGTATTTT
TRBJ2-1 | - | once | TRBV7-9 | CASSPQGRSYNEQFF | TGTGCCAGCAGTCCGCAGGGGCGGTCCTACAATGAGCAGTTCTTC
TRBJ2-7 | - | many | TRBV10-3 | CAITGTYNYEQYF | TGTGCCATTACCGGGACATACAACTACGAGCAGTACTTC
TRBJ1-5 | - | - | TRBV4-2 | CASSQSDRGDQPQHF | TGTGCCAGCAGCCAATCGGATAGGGGAGACCAGCCCCAGCATTTT
TRBJ2-7 | - | few | TRBV19 | CASSMGASSYEQYF | TGTGCCAGTAGTATGGGAGCCAGCTCCTACGAGCAGTACTTC
TRBJ1-6 | TRBD1 | few | TRBV4-2 | CASSRETGGSYSPLHF | TGTGCCAGCAGCCGAGAGACAGGGGGATCTTATTCACCCCTCCACTTT
TRBJ1-6 | TRBD1 | - | TRBV11-2 | CASSLVSTGGYSYNSPLHF | TGTGCCAGCAGCTTAGTATCGACAGGGGGTTACTCCTATAATTCACCCCTCCACTTT
TRBJ2-1 | TRBD2 | many | TRBV11-2 | CASRRRGDNEQFF | TGTGCCAGCAGGCGGCGGGGGGACAATGAGCAGTTCTTC
TRBJ2-1 | - | - | TRBV3-1 | CASRSSRASSYNEQFF | TGTGCCAGCAGGAGTTCTCGCGCGAGCTCCTACAATGAGCAGTTCTTC
TRBJ2-1 | TRBD2 | - | TRBV4-2 | CASSPGAGGQNEQFF | TGTGCCAGCAGCCCCGGGGCGGGAGGGCAGAATGAGCAGTTCTTC
TRBJ2-1 | - | once | TRBV7-3 | CASSLGQGGFMNEQFF | TGTGCCAGCAGCTTAGGCCAGGGGGGATTTATGAATGAGCAGTTCTTC
TRBJ1-6 | TRBD1 | few | TRBV20-1 | CSAIQTGPYNSPLHF | TGCAGTGCAATTCAGACAGGGCCCTATAATTCACCCCTCCACTTT
TRBJ1-3 | - | few | TRBV5-6 | CASSSAGSGNPIYF | TGTGCCAGCAGCTCCGCAGGATCTGGAAACCCCATATATTTT
TRBJ1-3 | TRBD1 | - | TRBV7-2 | CASSLGGTGGNTIYF | TGTGCCAGCAGCTTAGGCGGGACAGGGGGGAACACCATATATTTT
TRBJ2-4 | - | many | TRBV7-9 | CASSTGPFNF | TGTGCCAGCTCCACGGGACCTTTCAACTTC
TRBJ2-2 | TRBD1 | few | TRBV20-1 | CSARDPGQANTGELFF | TGCAGTGCTAGGGACCCCGGACAGGCTAACACCGGGGAGCTGTTTTTT
TRBJ2-5 | - | few | TRBV30 | CAWMGIQETQYF | TGTGCCTGGATGGGGATCCAAGAGACCCAGTACTTC
TRBJ1-1 | - | - | TRBV28 | CASSLSMTPITEAFF | TGTGCCAGCAGTTTGTCCATGACACCGATCACTGAAGCTTTCTTT
TRBJ2-3 | TRBD2 | - | TRBV12-3/TRBV12-4 | CASTVPGLENTQYF | TGTGCCAGCACCGTCCCGGGACTAGAAAATACGCAGTATTTT
TRBJ2-3 | - | many | TRBV7-2 | CASTLGGLSTDTQYF | TGTGCCAGCACCTTGGGGGGCTTAAGCACAGATACGCAGTATTTT